This T cell receptor beta chain was found in a study of identical twins. The study's findings and limits: The study found that models underestimated out-of-frame TCR alpha sharing in monozygotic twins.

Germline V gene data show CDR1 as SGHTA and CDR2 as FQGNSA. The CDR3 is 15 amino acids. With 1 base removed from V and 10 bases from J, the gap between germline ends came to 16 bases. With respect to this clonotype: The antigen is undetermined.

Template switching added a universal primer site, and cDNA bore unique molecular identifiers. From the 5' RACE reads, TCRdb called clonotypes with MiXCR, one entry per CDR3 protein. The table records 540,000 or so distinct CDR3 sequences, around 24% of them present only once. The same specimen was also included in a second study, on yellow fever vaccine responses in identical twins. As reported in that work: Twin vaccine T cell responses reportedly seemed partly convergent, partly personalized.

The sample consisted of CD4+ T cells sorted from blood. The V gene is TRBV7-2, the J gene TRBJ2-2, with TRBD2 as a possible D gene (5 bases). This receptor was obtained from a woman between 18 and 29 years old in good health. CDR3 in amino acids: CASSLGGKGREELFF. In DNA, the CDR3 is TGTGCCAGCAGCTTAGGAGGGAAAGGTCGTGAGGAGCTGTTTTTT.